This is a list of T cell receptor beta chains from one sample in a study of blood T cell repertoires in COVID-19. Only in-frame clones appear in the TCRdb table, and some are missing; sequencing was by immunoSEQ multiplex PCR. Of approximately 82,000 clones listed, around four fifths were seen once; the top ten hold approximately 15%. Sequencing was carried out using peripheral blood. The origin of the receptors is a woman aged 60-75 years with acute or convalescent COVID-19. Each CDR3 is given with its conserved first and last residue.

j_gene: TRBJ2-2; v_gene: TRBV15; CDR3aa: CATSIQVEHRGAVF
j_gene: TRBJ2-7; v_gene: TRBV5-6; CDR3aa: CASSLKFASGYLYEQYF
j_gene: TRBJ2-1; v_gene: TRBV5-1; CDR3aa: CASSLVQGASNEQFF
j_gene: TRBJ2-3; v_gene: TRBV9; CDR3aa: CASNLAGSTDTQYF
j_gene: TRBJ2-1; v_gene: TRBV5-1; CDR3aa: CASSLLGTSGTNEQFF
j_gene: TRBJ2-7; v_gene: TRBV28; CDR3aa: CASSHGTAPDEQYF
j_gene: TRBJ2-7; v_gene: TRBV10-1; CDR3aa: CASSESRGNPYEQYF
j_gene: TRBJ1-1; v_gene: TRBV2; CDR3aa: CASSPRQGKVEAFF
j_gene: TRBJ2-5; v_gene: TRBV15; CDR3aa: CATSRRQRGQETQYF
j_gene: TRBJ2-5; v_gene: TRBV24-1; CDR3aa: CATSDGGTSGRETQYF
j_gene: TRBJ2-7; v_gene: TRBV11-2; CDR3aa: CASSVLTSSYEQYF
j_gene: TRBJ1-6; v_gene: TRBV7-2; CDR3aa: CASSLGRGHGGSPLHF
j_gene: TRBJ1-2; v_gene: TRBV27; CDR3aa: CASSSPRGEAGYGYTF
j_gene: TRBJ1-2; v_gene: TRBV7-9; CDR3aa: CASSLELVYGYTF
j_gene: TRBJ1-3; v_gene: TRBV11-2; CDR3aa: CASTQGVRHSGNTIYF
j_gene: TRBJ2-3; v_gene: TRBV2; CDR3aa: CASIRAVSTDTQYF
j_gene: TRBJ2-7; v_gene: TRBV9; CDR3aa: CASSALGTGDEQYF
j_gene: TRBJ1-1; v_gene: TRBV11-3; CDR3aa: CASSLDRGNTEAFF
j_gene: TRBJ1-3; v_gene: TRBV6-1; CDR3aa: CASSEVPGELSGNTIYF
j_gene: TRBJ1-5; v_gene: TRBV6-5; CDR3aa: CASSILGGGNQPQHF
j_gene: TRBJ2-7; v_gene: TRBV4-2; CDR3aa: CASSPPGLPYEQYF
j_gene: TRBJ1-6; v_gene: TRBV6-5; CDR3aa: CASRQGESPLHF
j_gene: TRBJ1-6; v_gene: TRBV3-1/TRBV3-2; CDR3aa: CASSDTGGTNSPLHF
j_gene: TRBJ2-1; v_gene: TRBV12-3/TRBV12-4; CDR3aa: CASSSLDEQFF
j_gene: TRBJ2-1; v_gene: TRBV7-8; CDR3aa: CASSFSSSEQFF
j_gene: TRBJ2-3; v_gene: TRBV10-3; CDR3aa: CAIRGLAGGLTDTQYF
j_gene: TRBJ2-7; v_gene: TRBV7-2; CDR3aa: CASSRLAGGPSSYEQYF
j_gene: TRBJ1-5; v_gene: TRBV5-6; CDR3aa: CASSPGQGVRPQHF
j_gene: TRBJ1-2; v_gene: TRBV5-4; CDR3aa: CASSLVGGANYGYTF
j_gene: TRBJ2-7; v_gene: TRBV19; CDR3aa: CASSIQKSYEQYF
j_gene: TRBJ2-4; v_gene: TRBV9; CDR3aa: CASSVGQIENIQYF
j_gene: TRBJ2-1; v_gene: TRBV11-2; CDR3aa: CASTYLPRGSNEQFF
j_gene: TRBJ2-7; v_gene: TRBV4-1; CDR3aa: CASSQGHGLANYEQYF
j_gene: TRBJ2-2; v_gene: TRBV5-8; CDR3aa: CASSLLSGELFF
j_gene: TRBJ1-2; v_gene: TRBV14; CDR3aa: CASSQVRGHGYTF
j_gene: TRBJ2-1; v_gene: TRBV11-3; CDR3aa: CASSTLAGASYNEQFF
j_gene: TRBJ1-1; v_gene: TRBV10-1; CDR3aa: CASTDAGQGDTEAFF
j_gene: TRBJ2-1; v_gene: TRBV11-2; CDR3aa: CASRPTSDGYNEQFF
j_gene: TRBJ1-2; v_gene: TRBV7-9; CDR3aa: CASSPDSPYGYTF
j_gene: TRBJ2-2; v_gene: TRBV7-6; CDR3aa: CASSLARQWAGELFF
j_gene: TRBJ1-2; v_gene: TRBV27; CDR3aa: CASKAGDRGDYGYTF
j_gene: TRBJ2-1; v_gene: TRBV5-1; CDR3aa: CASSRGLAGETEQFF
j_gene: TRBJ1-3; v_gene: TRBV6-1; CDR3aa: CASSVHRVFSGNTIYF